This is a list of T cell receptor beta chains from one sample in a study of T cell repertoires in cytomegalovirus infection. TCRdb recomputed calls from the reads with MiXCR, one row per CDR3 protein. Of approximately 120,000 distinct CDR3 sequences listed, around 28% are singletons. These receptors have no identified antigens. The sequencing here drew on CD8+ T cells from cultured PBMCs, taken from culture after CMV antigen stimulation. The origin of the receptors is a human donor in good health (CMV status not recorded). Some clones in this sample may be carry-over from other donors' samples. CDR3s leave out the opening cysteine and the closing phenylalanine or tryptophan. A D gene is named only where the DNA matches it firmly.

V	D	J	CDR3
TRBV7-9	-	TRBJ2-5	ASSLNGGWWEETQY
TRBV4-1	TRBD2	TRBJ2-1	ASSQPGLAGYNEQF
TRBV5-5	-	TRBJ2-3	ASSSGLTDTQY
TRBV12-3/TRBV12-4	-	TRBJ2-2	ASSLGGADTGELF
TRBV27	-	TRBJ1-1	ASSLYTPPNAEAF
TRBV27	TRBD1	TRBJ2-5	ASSLRTGRQETQY
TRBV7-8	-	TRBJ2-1	ASSLGRGSGYNEQF
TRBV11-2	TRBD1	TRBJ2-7	ASSLTPGQDSYEQY
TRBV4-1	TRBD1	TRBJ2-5	ASSLQGAGETQY
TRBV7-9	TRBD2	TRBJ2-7	ATLGGTSDPYEQY
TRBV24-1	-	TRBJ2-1	ATSDLPLDEQF
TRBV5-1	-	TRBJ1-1	ASSSTPNTEAF
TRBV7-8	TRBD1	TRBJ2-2	ASSWDPGQGSTGELF
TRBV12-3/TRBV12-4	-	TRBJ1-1	ASSSFWNTEAF
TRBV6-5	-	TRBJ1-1	ASFGGLNTEAF
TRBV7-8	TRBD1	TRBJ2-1	ASSSDRERSNEQF
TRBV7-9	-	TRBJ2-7	ATQDGPYEQY
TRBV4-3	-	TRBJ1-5	ASSQETGQINQPQH
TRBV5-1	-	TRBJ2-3	ASSLAGRADTQY
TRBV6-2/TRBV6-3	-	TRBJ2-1	ASTSPPNGKNEQF
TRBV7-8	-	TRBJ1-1	ASTLRASTEAF
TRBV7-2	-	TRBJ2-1	ASSFLYRAADYNEQF
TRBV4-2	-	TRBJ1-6	ASSQDRGTTGSPLH
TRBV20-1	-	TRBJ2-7	SATRSRVTYEQY
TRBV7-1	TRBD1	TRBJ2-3	ASTLRKGAWDTQY
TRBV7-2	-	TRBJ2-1	ASSLARGHPYNEQF
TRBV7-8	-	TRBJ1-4	ASSPRWGRLATNEKLF
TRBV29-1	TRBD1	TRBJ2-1	SVDPPGQGVSNEQF
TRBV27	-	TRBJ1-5	ASSLSFGVQPQH
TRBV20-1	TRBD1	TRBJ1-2	SASTPLRQGVDGYT
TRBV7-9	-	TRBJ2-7	ASSFWNRGYPSYEQY
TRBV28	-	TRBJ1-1	ASRTRGEGTEAF
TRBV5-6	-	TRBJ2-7	ASSPRGNRLSYEQY
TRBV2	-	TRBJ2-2	ASSDRGPGELF
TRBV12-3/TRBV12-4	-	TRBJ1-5	ASSLEVIEPSNQPQH
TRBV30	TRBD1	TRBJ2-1	AWNLGTGGDEQF
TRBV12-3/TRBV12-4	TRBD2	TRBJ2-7	ASSFGGGGEGEQY
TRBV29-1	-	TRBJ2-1	SVETGPGDEQF
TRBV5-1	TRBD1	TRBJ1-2	ASSSMTGNYGYT
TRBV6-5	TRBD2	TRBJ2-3	ASRLAGFSDTQY
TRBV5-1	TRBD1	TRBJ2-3	ASSLAEGALPDTQY
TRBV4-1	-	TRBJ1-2	ASSQAEGNYGYT
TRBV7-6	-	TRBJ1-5	ASSPLLGNQPQH
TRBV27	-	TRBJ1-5	ASKGPDQPQH
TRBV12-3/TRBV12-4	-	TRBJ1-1	ASSFSGGTEAF
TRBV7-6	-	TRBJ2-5	ASSKGVGFQETQY